The next 10 T cell receptor beta chains were all read from a single sample in a study of regulatory T cells in long-lasting Graves disease. Indicated time point: newly diagnosed GD, antithyroid drugs for less than 3 months. PBMC-derived RNA was used for the TCR library. The TCR beta library used iRepertoire HTBI primers with Arm-PCR amplification of CDR3. MiXCR, applied by TCRdb to the multiplex PCR reads, yields one record per CDR3 protein. Of about 320,000 distinct CDR3 sequences in the sample, over 15% were seen once. The sequences come from peripheral blood mononuclear cells (PBMCs), collected at new diagnosis, from a patient treated with antithyroid drugs. The receptors were sampled from a female donor with Graves disease.

The CDR3 protein is CASSPSPGSNEKLFF. CDR3 nucleotide sequence: TGTGCCAGCAGCCCTAGCCCGGGGTCTAATGAAAAACTGTTTTTT. The chain combines TRBV7-9 with TRBJ1-4; D uncertain. V dropped 5 bases and J dropped 3 bases, with 13 bases sitting between them. From germline, CDR1 is SEHNR and CDR2 FQNEAQ (reference sequence). The CDR3 spans 15 residues. The full variable domain, rest sourced from reference TRBV7-9 and TRBJ1-4, is DTGVSQNPRHKITKRGQNVTFRCDPISEHNRLYWYRQTLGQGPEFLTYFQNEAQLEKSRLLSDRFSAERPKGSFSTLEIQRTEQGDSAMYLCASSPSPGSNEKLFFGSGTQLSVL.

This sequence joins TRBV28 and TRBJ2-7; D possibly corresponds to TRBD1 (6 bases). V lost 8 bases and J 2 bases, leaving 10 bases between the germline ends. CDR3 length equals 12 residues. From germline, CDR1 is MDHEN and CDR2 SYDVKM. This chain's CDR3 is CASSDRTYEQYF. The CDR3 coding sequence is TGTGCCAGCTCAGACAGGACCTACGAGCAGTACTTC.

The sample holds a few counts of this clonotype. A much larger clone differs from this one at a single base, so this may be a read error. The gene calls are TRBV28 and TRBJ1-1; D is undetermined. Germline CDR1 reads MDHEN; CDR2 reads SYDVKM. This CDR3 is built from 15 residues. DNA for the CDR3: TGTGCCAGCAGTATCATCCCATTGGGGAACGCTGAAGCTTTCTTT. Translation: CASSIIPLGNAEAFF.

This clonotype was counted ten times or more. V gene TRBV12-3 or TRBV12-4 combines with J gene TRBJ1-1; TRBD1 agrees at 8 bases. J gave up 3 bases and V 6 bases, and 0 bases lay outside the gene matches. The CDR3 runs to 12 residues. The CDR3 reads CASRQGDTEAFF. CDR3 nucleotides: TGTGCCAGCAGACAGGGGGACACTGAAGCTTTCTTT.

The sample holds many counts of this clonotype. The J gene is TRBJ1-4, the V gene TRBV27; D is uncertain. The CDR3 sequence is 11 residues long. CDR1 is MNHEY, CDR2 SMNVEV, per germline (reference sequence). V lost 6 bases and J lost 8, with 7 bases in between. The CDR3: CASRSEEKLFF. The CDR3 DNA follows: TGTGCCAGCAGATCGGAGGAAAAACTGTTTTTT.

This clonotype was counted between two and nine times. The rearrangement links TRBV6-1 to TRBJ2-2; D gene uncertain. CDR1 and CDR2 from the germline V gene are MNHNS and SASEGT. The V gene lost 8 bases and the J gene lost 5 bases, with 6 bases spanning the gap. The length of the CDR3 is 11 residues. CDR3 nucleotides: TGTGCCAGCGGGATTACCGGGGAGCTGTTTTTT. Protein sequence: CASGITGELFF.

This clonotype was recorded a few times. The chain carries TRBV28 and TRBJ2-1; the D call may be TRBD1 or TRBD2 (5 bases each). CDR3 length equals 15 residues. Germline CDR1 and CDR2: MDHEN and SYDVKM. V lost 5 bases and J lost 8, with 19 bases in between. CDR3 coding DNA: TGTGCCAGCAGTCCCAAGGCCGGGGCCGGCCATGAGCAGTTCTTC. Encoded protein: CASSPKAGAGHEQFF.

The rearrangement joins TRBV25-1 to TRBJ2-5, with D maybe TRBD2 (5 bases). The CDR3 is made up of 15 amino acids. Trimming stripped 7 bases from V and 5 bases from J, with 20 bases between. The germline CDR1 and CDR2 sequences are MGHDK and SYGVNS. Here the CDR3 DNA reads TGTGCCAGCACCCTGGAGGACGGACGGAGGGAGACCCAGTACTTC. It translates to CASTLEDGRRETQYF.

Comment on this clonotype: A much bigger clone sits one base away, suggesting this may be a read error. This rearrangement joins TRBV7-8 to TRBJ2-3, with D possibly matching TRBD2 (6 bases). The CDR3 sequence is 15 residues long. The germline gives CDR1 SGHVS, CDR2 FQNEAQ. CDR3 DNA: TGTGCCAGCAGCTTAGAAGCGGGCTACACAGATACGCAGTCTTTT. Encoded protein: CASSLEAGYTDTQSF.

At least ten counts were recorded for this clonotype. The rearrangement uses TRBV11-2 and TRBJ2-1, with no clear D. The CDR3 extends over 15 amino acids. Germline V gene data show CDR1 as SGHAT and CDR2 as FQNNGV. Trimming left V 7 bases short and J 2 bases short, with 15 bases between. The CDR3, as DNA: TGTGCCAGCACAGCCTCGGAGAGACCCTACAATGAGCAGTTCTTC. It encodes CASTASERPYNEQFF.